This TCR beta chain was recorded in a study of shared clonotypes between healthy human individuals. Only in-frame clones appear in the TCRdb table, and some are missing; sequencing was by immunoSEQ multiplex PCR. Here the sample spans roughly 2.2 million clones, roughly 92% being singletons. Notes on the study in general: Incompleteness in sorted-subset sequencing, despite large depth, was shown by rarefaction. Relative to clonotypes present in all four donors, those not shared had lower generation probabilities.

Remarks on this clone: Its antigen is unidentified.

This clonotype was sampled from a man younger than 30 in good health. Some clones in this sample may be carry-over from other donors' samples. The sequencing input was naive CD4+ T cells from PBMCs. Subset denoted: CD45RA+ positively selected.

The CDR3: CASSPGGSDFEQFF. The CDR3 DNA reads TGTGCCAGCAGTCCGGGAGGGTCGGACTTTGAGCAGTTCTTC. The chain uses TRBV28 and TRBJ2-1; 8 positions agree with TRBD2. This CDR3 has 14 residues. V gave up 5 bases and J gave up 9 bases; unmatched junction bases: 9. Germline values: CDR1 MDHEN, CDR2 SYDVKM.